What follows describes a single TCR beta chain. What it binds is unknown. The record originates from a study of cytomegalovirus exposure and HLA in healthy donors. Overall study context: There were 85 million or so unique TCRs (from HLA-typed donors) in an early data release. Findings and limits, study-wide: Accurate prediction of most subjects' HLA-A and HLA-B alleles from TCR beta sequences was reported. The authors enumerated under 200 TCR beta chains as linked to cytomegalovirus. Some V segments, TRBV6-2 and TRBV6-3 among them, were indistinguishable and were therefore excluded.

A multiplex PCR was run with 60 Vbeta primers and 13 Jbeta primers. Sequencing was performed with immunoSEQ multiplex PCR; in TCRdb, only in-frame clones are kept and a portion is missing. The sample has 55,000 to 65,000 clones; approximately 80% are singletons. This CDR3 is built from 14 residues. Germline V gene data show CDR1 as SGHTA and CDR2 as FQGTGA. V shed 2 bases and J shed 3 bases, with 11 bases lying between them. The sample taken for sequencing was PBMCs. The TCR comes from a human donor in good health. V is TRBV7-3 and J is TRBJ2-7; possible D gene TRBD1, 5 bases. The CDR3, as DNA: TGTGCCAGCAGCTTACAGGGAAGAGGCTACGAGCAGTACTTC. Protein product: CASSLQGRGYEQYF. Complete variable domain (other parts from reference TRBV7-3 and TRBJ2-7): GAGVSQTPSNKVTEKGKYVELRCDPISGHTALYWYRQSLGQGPEFLIYFQGTGAADDSGLPNDRFFAVRPEGSVSTLKIQRTERGDSAVYLCASSLQGRGYEQYFGPGTRLTVT.